This TCR beta chain was captured in a study of blood T cells in healthy people across ages. A J-beta primer mix and a sample-barcoded 5' primer were used in a second PCR of roughly 7 to 12 cycles. One entry per CDR3 protein, called by TCRdb with MiXCR from the 5' RACE reads. The data show a few hundred thousand distinct CDR3 sequences, with approximately 26% seen just once and approximately 3.3% held by the top ten. The same data also went into a second study, on T cells of mothers and their children. That study adds: According to the study, all extracted RNA entered cDNA synthesis at approximately 1.5 ug per 15 ul.

The receptor was isolated from a boy younger than 10 in good health. Sequenced material: blood.

The CDR3 DNA reads TGCGCCAGCAGCCAAGATCAGGGGTTCAACACTGAAGCTTTCTTT. Translated: CASSQDQGFNTEAFF. V usage is TRBV4-3 and J usage is TRBJ1-1; D perhaps matches TRBD1 (6 bases). Germline values: CDR1 LGHNA, CDR2 YSLEER. The CDR3 spans 15 residues. V was shortened by 0 bases and J by 2 bases, with 10 bases between the two germline ends.